This T cell receptor beta chain is from a study of CD8 T cells in Susac syndrome. V was cut by 7 bases and J by 3 bases, with 12 bases left in between. The CDR3 is 13 residues long. This clonotype appeared once. The T cells that were sequenced for TCR beta were CD8+ and CD4+ cells from blood. The multiple sclerosis controls consisted of treatment-naive patients with relapsing-remitting disease, either stable or active. FACS was used to enrich TEMRA cells, whereas the CD8+ and CD4+ T cells were obtained by negative isolation. With random hexamers, 0.5 to 1 ug RNA was reverse transcribed. Amplification of the TCR beta CDR3 was carried out by immunoSEQ multiplex PCR, which spanned a total of 54 Vbeta and 13 Jbeta segments. One entry per CDR3 protein results from TCRdb running MiXCR on the immunoSEQ multiplex PCR reads. The sample has hundreds of thousands of distinct CDR3 sequences, 95% seen once.

The chain uses TRBV12-3 or TRBV12-4 and TRBJ2-5; D is undetermined. The sample comprised CD4+ T cells from PBMCs. This TCR was sampled from a human donor with multiple sclerosis. The CDR3, as DNA: TGTGCCAGCACTCCAGGTGTCGAAGAGACCCAGTACTTC. Its translation: CASTPGVEETQYF.